The 22 T cell receptor beta chains below all came from one sample that was sequenced in a study of blood T cells in healthy people across ages (dated by TCRdb to about 2015). Receptor libraries were prepared by 5' RACE. Instrument used: Illumina HiSeq 2500. A second PCR of about 7 to 12 cycles was run with a J-beta primer mix and a sample-barcoded 5' primer. TCRdb reprocessed the public reads (quality trimming at Q25 with fastp, clone calling with MiXCR) and kept in-frame beta chains. Under each unique CDR3 protein, matching rows form one entry showing the most common genes and DNA. The sample records about 830,000 distinct CDR3 sequences, around two thirds of which are singletons. 25% to 30% of the sample is taken by the ten largest. Sequencing was carried out using blood. The receptors shown here come from a man aged 25-40 years in good health.

This clonotype was seen only a few times. The gene calls are TRBV20-1 and TRBJ2-1; 11 nucleotides match TRBD1. Unmatched junction bases numbered 5, after V lost 3 bases and J lost 7 bases. Germline V CDR1 and CDR2: DFQATT, SNEGSKA (reference sequence). The CDR3 runs to 14 residues. CDR3 in amino acids: CSASRTGGPNEQFF. CDR3 in DNA: TGCAGTGCTAGTAGGACAGGGGGCCCGAATGAGCAGTTCTTC.

Notes on this clonotype: The junction shows a germline mismatch at one end, possibly a read error. The chain carries TRBV9 and TRBJ1-2, with 7 nucleotides matching TRBD1. CDR1 is SGDLS, CDR2 YYNGEE, per germline. The CDR3 contains 17 residues. The CDR3 DNA reads TGTGCCAGCAGCGTAGCTCCATGGGGGACAGCCAACTCTGGCTACACCTTC. Translating it yields CASSVAPWGTANSGYTF. Drawing the rest from reference TRBV9 and TRBJ1-2, the complete variable domain is DSGVTQTPKHLITATGQRVTLRCSPRSGDLSVYWYQQSLDQGLQFLIQYYNGEERAKGNILERFSAQQFPDLHSELNLSSLELGDSALYFCASSVAPWGTANSGYTFGSGTRLTVV.

This clonotype came up a few times. The chain combines TRBV7-2 with TRBJ2-7; 8 bases map to TRBD2. The V gene end was trimmed by 3 bases and the J gene end by 2 bases; junction bases not matched to a gene: 12. Germline CDR1 SGHTA, CDR2 FQGNSA. The CDR3 runs 17 residues. The DNA for the CDR3 is TGTGCCAGCAGCTTTATTAGCAGCGGGGGAGTGCCCTACGAGCAGTACTTC. It specifies CASSFISSGGVPYEQYF. Complete variable domain (other parts from reference TRBV7-2 and TRBJ2-7): GAGVSQSPSNKVTEKGKDVELRCDPISGHTALYWYRQSLGQGLEFLIYFQGNSAPDKSGLPSDRFSAERTGGSVSTLTIQRTQQEDSAVYLCASSFISSGGVPYEQYFGPGTRLTVT.

This clonotype was seen a few times. This chain links TRBV20-1 with TRBJ2-7; possibly TRBD2 for D (6 bases). The germline gives CDR1 DFQATT, CDR2 SNEGSKA (reference sequence). CDR3 length equals 14 residues. V was cut by 4 bases and J by 1 base, with 14 bases left in between. The CDR3 region has the DNA TGCAGTGCTATCAGGGTTGGGGGGTCCTACGAGCAGTACTTC. It encodes CSAIRVGGSYEQYF.

With respect to this clonotype: The DNA is left out, because the CDR3 cannot be placed on it with certainty; the CDR3 is given as TCRdb lists it. The J gene is TRBJ2-6, the V gene TRBV28; TRBD1, the D gene given by the table, was not confirmed from the DNA. From its first to its last residue, the CDR3 has 18 amino acids. In germline, CDR1 is MDHEN, CDR2 SYDVKM. The chain's CDR3 is CASSLERDRGLGANVLTF.

The gene calls are TRBV11-2 and TRBJ2-5; TRBD2 aligns across 7 bases. From germline, CDR1 is SGHAT and CDR2 FQNNGV. Trimming removed 1 base from V and 2 bases from J; junction bases left unmatched: 10. The CDR3 covers 17 residues. CDR3: CASSLAGAGLGQETQYF. The CDR3 DNA is TGTGCCAGCAGCTTAGCCGGAGCGGGGTTGGGACAAGAGACCCAGTACTTC.

The count of this clonotype is one. One end of the junction fails to match germline, which may point to a read error. V gene TRBV4-2 combines with J gene TRBJ2-3; tentative D call: TRBD1 (6 bases). Germline V gene lookup returns CDR1 LGHNA and CDR2 YNFKEQ. The CDR3 sequence is 16 residues long. In nucleotides, the CDR3 is TGTGCCAGCAGCCAAGAATCGACAGGACCCACAGGTACGCAGTATTTT. This codes for CASSQESTGPTGTQYF.

The chain uses TRBV6-5 and TRBJ2-4; D gene ambiguous. The end of the DNA fits TRBJ2-7 better, so the J call may be wrong. The CDR3 is made up of 15 amino acids. Germline V gene sequence: CDR1 MNHEY, CDR2 SVGAGI. The CDR3 DNA sequence: TGTGCCAGCAGTTACTCACCCTATTACTCCTACGAGCAGTACTTC. Translating gives CASSYSPYYSYEQYF.

This clonotype has a handful of counts. The chain employs TRBV4-3 and TRBJ2-4, with D perhaps given as TRBD1 or TRBD2 (7 bases each). Germline V CDR1 and CDR2: LGHNA, YSLEER. This CDR3 comprises 17 residues. Trimming cost V 0 bases and J 3 bases, with 15 bases left between them. The CDR3 spells CASSQDMGGTVKNIQYF. Here the CDR3 DNA reads TGCGCCAGCAGCCAAGATATGGGGGGGACAGTCAAAAACATTCAGTACTTC.

The gene calls are TRBV7-6 and TRBJ1-1, with D hard to call. Trimming pared 3 bases from V and 1 base from J, leaving 15 bases between. The germline CDR1 and CDR2 sequences are SGHVS and FNYEAQ. CDR3 length: 16 residues. The CDR3 sequence: CASSLTPGFGNTEAFF. The CDR3, as DNA: TGTGCCAGCAGCTTGACACCGGGGTTCGGGAACACTGAAGCTTTCTTT. The whole variable domain, remainder taken from reference TRBV7-6 and TRBJ1-1, is GAGVSQSPRYKVTKRGQDVALRCDPISGHVSLYWYRQALGQGPEFLTYFNYEAQQDKSGLPNDRFSAERPEGSISTLTIQRTEQRDSAMYRCASSLTPGFGNTEAFFGQGTRLTVV.

This clonotype was seen only once. J is TRBJ1-5 and V is TRBV15; D not resolved. There are 13 residues in the CDR3. CDR1 is LNHNV, CDR2 YYDKDF, per germline (reference sequence). V dropped 4 bases and J dropped 0 bases, with 4 bases sitting between them. This CDR3 reads CATSTFSNQPQHF. CDR3 nucleotides: TGTGCCACCAGCACCTTTAGCAATCAGCCCCAGCATTTT.

The CDR3 region is CASSYNGGETQYF. In nucleotides, the CDR3 is TGTGCCAGCAGTTACAATGGGGGAGAGACCCAGTACTTC. V usage is TRBV6-5 and J usage is TRBJ2-5; D possibly uses TRBD1 or TRBD2 (5 bases each). V was cut by 2 bases and J by 4 bases, with 8 bases left in between. Germline assignment: CDR1 MNHEY and CDR2 SVGAGI. The CDR3 spans 13 residues.

This clonotype was counted between two and nine times. V gene TRBV7-9 combines with J gene TRBJ2-7; 8 bases fit TRBD1. Germline CDR1 and CDR2: SEHNR and FQNEAQ (reference sequence). This CDR3 region has 17 residues. Trimming at V came to 5 bases and at J to 2 bases, leaving 14 bases not matched to a gene. The CDR3 spells CASSGGSPGGVPYEQYF. The CDR3 region has the DNA TGTGCCAGCAGCGGGGGAAGCCCAGGGGGCGTTCCCTACGAGCAGTACTTC.

The chain recombines TRBV9 with TRBJ2-1; TRBD2 matches 9 bases. CDR1 is SGDLS and CDR2 is YYNGEE in the germline V gene. The CDR3 loop spans 17 amino acids. V shed 0 bases and J 0 bases; nucleotides not matched to a gene: 4. CDR3 loop: CASSVASGTTSYNEQFF. The CDR3 nucleotides read TGTGCCAGCAGCGTAGCTAGCGGGACAACCTCCTACAATGAGCAGTTCTTC. Full variable domain (outside the CDR3, taken from reference TRBV9 and TRBJ2-1): DSGVTQTPKHLITATGQRVTLRCSPRSGDLSVYWYQQSLDQGLQFLIQYYNGEERAKGNILERFSAQQFPDLHSELNLSSLELGDSALYFCASSVASGTTSYNEQFFGPGTRLTVL.

V and J are TRBV13 and TRBJ2-1, with 10 nucleotides matching TRBD2. The CDR3 totals 18 residues. In germline, CDR1 is PRHDT, CDR2 FYEKMQ (reference sequence). V lost 1 base and J lost 2; bases outside the gene matches: 8. The CDR3 coding sequence is TGTGCCAGCAGCTTAGAGAGGTCAGCGGGGGGGGCCTACAATGAGCAGTTCTTC. It encodes CASSLERSAGGAYNEQFF. Full variable domain (remainder filled in from reference TRBV13 and TRBJ2-1): AAGVIQSPRHLIKEKRETATLKCYPIPRHDTVYWYQQGPGQDPQFLISFYEKMQSDKGSIPDRFSAQQFSDYHSELNMSSLELGDSALYFCASSLERSAGGAYNEQFFGPGTRLTVL.

V gene TRBV28 combines with J gene TRBJ2-3; D is unclear. Germline values: CDR1 MDHEN, CDR2 SYDVKM. V was pared by 3 bases and J by 0 bases, with 10 bases between. The CDR3 has 15 amino acids. The CDR3 protein is CASSFGQESTDTQYF. The CDR3 DNA follows: TGTGCCAGCAGTTTCGGGCAGGAGAGCACAGATACGCAGTATTTT.

V and J are TRBV7-2 and TRBJ1-6; TRBD1 matches 9 bases. The CDR3 spans 14 residues. Germline loops: CDR1 SGHTA, CDR2 FQGNSA. The trim removed 5 bases at V and 7 bases at J, leaving 3 bases unmatched. DNA for the CDR3: TGTGCCAGCAGCACGACAGGGGGGAATTCACCCCTCCACTTT. This gives the protein CASSTTGGNSPLHF.

This clonotype was observed a handful of times. This chain connects TRBV29-1 to TRBJ2-5; the D is unclear. The DNA end is more similar to TRBJ2-7, so the J call may be wrong. CDR1 is SQVTM and CDR2 is ANQGSEA in the germline V gene. The CDR3 runs 12 residues. In nucleotides, the CDR3 is TGCAGCGTTAGGGATTGGGGCTACGAGCAGTACTTC. Translation gives CSVRDWGYEQYF.

The rearrangement joins TRBV24-1 to TRBJ2-1, with 7 bases matching TRBD1. V was pared by 9 bases and J by 6 bases, with 13 bases of the junction left unmatched. Germline values: CDR1 KGHDR, CDR2 SFDVKD. The CDR3 covers 15 residues. The DNA of the CDR3 is TGTGCCACCGGACCGACGGACAGGTTAATCAATGAGCAGTTCTTC. This codes for CATGPTDRLINEQFF.

CDR3 protein: CSARMQGANVLTF. CDR3 in DNA: TGCAGTGCTAGAATGCAGGGGGCCAACGTCCTGACTTTC. This rearrangement joins TRBV20-1 to TRBJ2-6; D is undetermined. V was cut by 2 bases and J by 4 bases, with 6 bases left in between. CDR3 size: 13 residues. Germline lookup yields CDR1 DFQATT and CDR2 SNEGSKA (reference sequence).

The sample holds a few counts of this clonotype. The rearrangement links TRBV20-1 to TRBJ2-4, with D perhaps matching TRBD1 or TRBD2 (6 bases each). V dropped 6 bases and J dropped 0 bases, with 9 bases sitting between them. Germline-derived CDR1 and CDR2 are DFQATT and SNEGSKA (reference sequence). There are 13 residues in the CDR3. The CDR3 reads CSAGGLAKNIQYF. CDR3 sequence (DNA): TGCAGTGCGGGGGGCCTAGCCAAAAACATTCAGTACTTC.

This clonotype was detected a few times. The chain is built from TRBV7-2 and TRBJ2-7; D is uncertain. Germline CDR1 SGHTA, CDR2 FQGNSA. This CDR3 contains 13 residues. V shed 0 bases and J shed 4 bases, with 7 bases lying between them. The CDR3 DNA is TGTGCCAGCAGCTTAGCGAATGGATACGAGCAGTACTTC. Residues: CASSLANGYEQYF.